Below, 13 T cell receptor beta chains from the same sample are listed, as sequenced in a study of T cells after posttransplantation cyclophosphamide. TCRdb's table, derived via immunoSEQ multiplex PCR, lists solely in-frame clones and lacks some. The profile covers about 38,000 clones, none occurring a single time. The sequenced sample consisted of PBMCs. The receptors come from a man aged 25 to 40 in good health and a related stem cell transplant donor.

This clone was detected ten times or more. The rearrangement joins TRBV7-9 to TRBJ2-7; 11 bases fit TRBD2. The trim removed 1 base at V and 3 bases at J, leaving 5 bases unmatched. Germline-derived CDR1 and CDR2 are SEHNR and FQNEAQ (reference sequence). The CDR3 is made up of 16 amino acids. The CDR3 is CASSLGLAGGHYEQYF. CDR3 in DNA: TGTGCCAGCAGCTTAGGGCTAGCGGGGGGACACTACGAGCAGTACTTC.

The sample holds many counts of this clone. The chain is built from TRBV19 and TRBJ1-1; no reliable D call. The CDR3 spans 11 residues. Germline V gene sequence: CDR1 LNHDA, CDR2 SQIVND (reference sequence). V was pared by 10 bases and J by 8 bases, with 14 bases between. This CDR3 is CATQRTSEAFF. The CDR3 DNA follows: TGTGCCACTCAAAGGACTTCCGAAGCTTTCTTT.

The CDR3 reads CATSRISEGGSTDTQYF. CDR3 coding DNA: TGTGCCACCAGCAGGATCTCCGAGGGGGGGAGCACAGATACGCAGTATTTT. The V gene is TRBV15, the J gene TRBJ2-3; D perhaps matches TRBD2 (7 bases). This CDR3 comprises 17 residues. Germline CDR1 and CDR2: LNHNV and YYDKDF (reference sequence). Between the trimmed V and J ends, which lost 3 bases and 0 bases, there was a span of 16 bases.

The rearrangement joins TRBV5-1 to TRBJ2-1, with TRBD2 identical over 11 bases. This CDR3 region has 16 residues. Germline trimming cut 5 bases from V and 3 bases from J; bases unmatched to any gene: 7. Germline loops: CDR1 SGHRS, CDR2 YFSETQ. CDR3 in DNA: TGCGCCAGCAGAAATAGCGGGGGGGCATACTACAATGAGCAGTTCTTC. Protein sequence: CASRNSGGAYYNEQFF.

This clone came up many times. This sequence joins TRBV7-9 and TRBJ2-1, with 12 bases that match TRBD2. The CDR3 runs to 16 residues. The germline V gene encodes CDR1 SEHNR and CDR2 FQNEAQ (reference sequence). The V and J ends lost 4 bases and 7 bases, in that order; junction bases with no gene match: 8. The CDR3 DNA follows: TGTGCCAGCAGCTCCCAAGGACTAGCGGGGCTTAATGAGCAGTTCTTC. Its protein is CASSSQGLAGLNEQFF.

The chain combines TRBV5-1 with TRBJ2-5; TRBD2 is a possible D gene (6 bases). The CDR3 loop spans 13 amino acids. Germline V gene data show CDR1 as SGHRS and CDR2 as YFSETQ. The V end lost 3 bases, the J end lost 5 bases, and 11 bases lay between the germline ends. In DNA form, the CDR3 reads TGCGCCAGCAGCTGGGGACTCGGGGAGACCCAGTACTTC. It encodes CASSWGLGETQYF.

This clone was detected ten times or more. The rearrangement joins TRBV10-3 to TRBJ1-2; a weak D match, TRBD1 (5 bases). The V gene's germline CDR1 is ENHRY and CDR2 SYGVKD. With 3 bases removed from V and 7 bases from J, the gap between germline ends came to 12 bases. The CDR3 consists of 13 residues. The CDR3 coding sequence is TGTGCCATCAGTGATGGGGGGGGAAGTGGCTACACCTTC. It is translated as CAISDGGGSGYTF.

This clone was counted many times. This chain joins TRBV12-3 or TRBV12-4 and TRBJ2-7, with TRBD2 matching 7 bases. V lost 3 bases to trimming and J lost 0 bases; unmatched junction nucleotides: 2. There are 14 residues in the CDR3. The CDR3 nucleotides read TGTGCCAGCAGTTTTGGGGGGGGCTCCTACGAGCAGTACTTC. It is translated as CASSFGGGSYEQYF.

This clone was seen ten or more times. J is TRBJ1-1 and V is TRBV2; D possibly corresponds to TRBD1 (5 bases). This CDR3 region has 16 residues. V lost 1 base and J 1 base, leaving 13 bases between the germline ends. CDR1 and CDR2 from the germline V gene are SNHLY and FYNNEI. CDR3 DNA sequence: TGTGCCAGCAGTGAAGACCCAGACAGAGCGAACACTGAAGCTTTCTTT. Protein sequence: CASSEDPDRANTEAFF.

There are many counts of this clone. J is TRBJ1-6 and V is TRBV27; a weak D match, TRBD1 (6 bases). V gave up 8 bases and J gave up 5 bases, with 13 bases separating them. Germline CDR1 and CDR2: MNHEY and SMNVEV (reference sequence). This CDR3 has 14 residues. The CDR3 loop is CASGRQVHNSPLHF. In DNA, the CDR3 is TGTGCCAGCGGGAGACAGGTACATAATTCACCCCTCCACTTT.

This clone was detected many times. The CDR3 sequence: CASTDREVQPQHF. DNA of the CDR3: TGTGCCAGCACCGACAGGGAGGTTCAGCCCCAGCATTTT. The chain employs TRBV6-1 and TRBJ1-5; 7 bases are a match to TRBD1. CDR1 and CDR2 from the germline V gene are MNHNS and SASEGT. The CDR3 covers 13 residues. Trimming at V came to 7 bases and at J to 6 bases, leaving 6 bases not matched to a gene.

This clone came up many times. The CDR3 DNA follows: TGTGCCAGTAGCACAATGAATCTTGGGGAGCTGTTTTTT. Its protein product is CASSTMNLGELFF. V gene TRBV19 combines with J gene TRBJ2-2; D gene uncertain. The CDR3 covers 13 residues. Germline-derived CDR1 and CDR2 are LNHDA and SQIVND (reference sequence). The V gene lost 6 bases and the J gene lost 8 bases, with 13 bases spanning the gap. The entire variable domain, with the rest obtained from reference TRBV19 and TRBJ2-2, is as follows: DGGITQSPKYLFRKEGQNVTLSCEQNLNHDAMYWYRQDPGQGLRLIYYSQIVNDFQKGDIAEGYSVSREKKESFPLTVTSAQKNPTAFYLCASSTMNLGELFFGEGSRLTVL.

This clone was detected many times. The chain employs TRBV5-1 and TRBJ1-6; a possible D gene is TRBD1 (5 bases). Trimming left V 0 bases short and J 9 bases short, with 19 bases between. Germline V gene sequence: CDR1 SGHRS, CDR2 YFSETQ. The CDR3 totals 17 residues. CDR3: CASSLAGQARAISPLHF. Here the CDR3 DNA reads TGCGCCAGCAGCTTGGCCGGGCAGGCCAGGGCCATTTCACCCCTCCACTTT.